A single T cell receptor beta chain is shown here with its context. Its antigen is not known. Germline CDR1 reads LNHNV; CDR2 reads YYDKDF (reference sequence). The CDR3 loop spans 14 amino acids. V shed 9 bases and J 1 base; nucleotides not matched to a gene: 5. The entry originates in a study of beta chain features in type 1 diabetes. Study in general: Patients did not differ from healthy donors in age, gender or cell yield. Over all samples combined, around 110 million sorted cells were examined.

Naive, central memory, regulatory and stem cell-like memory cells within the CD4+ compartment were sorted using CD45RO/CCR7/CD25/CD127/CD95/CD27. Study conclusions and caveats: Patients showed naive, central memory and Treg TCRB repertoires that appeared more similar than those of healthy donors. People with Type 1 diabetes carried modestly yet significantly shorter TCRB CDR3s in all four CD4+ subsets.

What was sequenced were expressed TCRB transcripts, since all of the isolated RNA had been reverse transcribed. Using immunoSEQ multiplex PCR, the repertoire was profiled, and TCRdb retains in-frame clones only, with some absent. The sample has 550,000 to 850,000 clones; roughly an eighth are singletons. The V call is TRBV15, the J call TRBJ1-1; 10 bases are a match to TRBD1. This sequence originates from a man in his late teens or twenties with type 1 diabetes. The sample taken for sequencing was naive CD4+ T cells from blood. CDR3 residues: CATETGGTNTEAFF. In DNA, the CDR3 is TGTGCCACTGAGACAGGGGGCACGAACACTGAAGCTTTCTTT.